What follows are 22 T cell receptor beta chains derived from one specimen sequenced in a study of OX40 agonist ivuxolimab in advanced cancers. TCRdb keeps only in-frame clones here, not all; method: immunoSEQ multiplex PCR. The data contain 60,000 to 65,000 clones, more than 85% of them singletons. This sample comprised CD4+ or CD8+ T cells sorted from blood, obtained in a trial of the OX40 agonist ivuxolimab. The receptors stem from an adult with an advanced solid tumor such as melanoma, head and neck, liver or kidney cancer.

The gene calls are TRBV6-4 and TRBJ1-2; D possibly corresponds to TRBD1 (5 bases). The CDR3 has 14 amino acids. V dropped 8 bases and J dropped 7 bases, with 20 bases sitting between them. From germline, CDR1 is MRHNA and CDR2 SNTAGT. CDR3 coding DNA: TGTGCCAGCCCCCCCCCGGGAGGGGTGGGTGGCTACACCTTC. It yields the protein CASPPPGGVGGYTF.

This clone was observed a handful of times. The chain employs TRBV27 and TRBJ2-2; 14 positions agree with TRBD2. Germline V gene data show CDR1 as MNHEY and CDR2 as SMNVEV (reference sequence). V lost 8 bases and J lost 7; bases outside the gene matches: 6. The CDR3 covers 15 residues. The CDR3 region is CASSAGLAGVGELFF. The CDR3 DNA is TGTGCCAGCTCGGCGGGACTAGCGGGAGTCGGGGAGCTGTTTTTT.

The chain employs TRBV23-1 and TRBJ2-3; 11 bases map to TRBD2. TRBV23-1 qualifies as an ORF whose function is uncertain. CDR3 size: 17 residues. V gave up 4 bases and J gave up 2 bases; unmatched junction bases: 8. In nucleotides, the CDR3 is TGCGCCAGCAGTCCCTCCGGACTAGCGGGTTACACAGATACGCAGTATTTT. Amino acids: CASSPSGLAGYTDTQYF.

The chain joins TRBV5-1 to TRBJ1-5; TRBD1 agrees at 9 bases. With V trimmed by 0 bases and J by 5 bases, 6 bases remained unmatched. Germline V lookup: CDR1 SGHRS, CDR2 YFSETQ. The CDR3 spans 16 residues. The CDR3 coding sequence is TGCGCCAGCAGCTTGGACGGGACAGGGCTGCATCAGCCCCAGCATTTT. Residues: CASSLDGTGLHQPQHF.

This clone turned up a few times. The chain employs TRBV6-6 and TRBJ1-2, with 7 bases matching TRBD1. The junction had 10 bases not matched to a gene; V was cut back by 4 bases and J by 5 bases. The V gene's germline CDR1 is MNHNY and CDR2 SVGAGI (reference sequence). This CDR3 contains 15 residues. The CDR3 DNA reads as TGTGCCAGCAGTTCCGCGGACAGGTGGAATTATGGCTACACCTTC. This gives the protein CASSSADRWNYGYTF.

The chain has TRBV30 and TRBJ1-1; D not resolved. Trimming shortened V by 4 bases and J by 5 bases, and 8 bases separated the two germline ends. CDR3 length: 11 amino acids. Germline V gene data show CDR1 as GTSNPN and CDR2 as SVGIG (reference sequence). CDR3: CAWTAVTEAFF. DNA for the CDR3: TGTGCCTGGACGGCCGTTACTGAAGCTTTCTTT.

CDR3 loop: CASSRRGASNQPQHF. The DNA for the CDR3 is TGTGCCAGTAGTCGCAGGGGGGCGAGCAATCAGCCCCAGCATTTT. The chain combines TRBV19 with TRBJ1-5; TRBD1 matches at 7 bases. J lost 1 base, V lost 5 bases, and 5 bases had no gene match. Germline CDR1 and CDR2: LNHDA and SQIVND (reference sequence). The CDR3 loop spans 15 amino acids.

The rearrangement links TRBV5-6 to TRBJ1-1; D call uncertain. This CDR3 has 15 amino acids. The germline gives CDR1 SGHDT, CDR2 YYEEEE. Trimming left V 3 bases short and J 1 base short, with 13 bases between. The CDR3 sequence is CASSSPGEGNTEAFF. As DNA, the CDR3 is TGTGCCAGCAGCTCCCCCGGGGAGGGGAACACTGAAGCTTTCTTT.

V and J are TRBV4-2 and TRBJ2-2; tentatively, D is TRBD2 (6 bases). The CDR3 consists of 16 residues. V lost 8 bases, J lost 2 bases, and 18 bases lay in between. The germline CDR1 and CDR2 sequences are LGHNA and YNFKEQ. The CDR3 DNA reads TGTGCCAGCCGCGATTCGGGCGGGACCAACACCGGGGAGCTGTTTTTT. Its translation is CASRDSGGTNTGELFF.

This chain links TRBV6-6 with TRBJ1-4; 7 nucleotides line up with TRBD1. Germline V gene lookup returns CDR1 MNHNY and CDR2 SVGAGI (reference sequence). This CDR3 contains 15 residues. J was trimmed by 4 bases and V by 6 bases; bases with no gene match: 8. Here the CDR3 reads CASSATGTVNEKLFF. The CDR3 bases are TGTGCCAGCAGCGCGACAGGGACGGTTAATGAAAAACTGTTTTTT.

The chain couples TRBV5-6 to TRBJ1-2; D gene unclear. The CDR3 is 14 residues long. V lost 1 base and J 7 bases, leaving 14 bases between the germline ends. Germline V CDR1 and CDR2: SGHDT, YYEEEE. CDR3 in DNA: TGTGCCAGCAGCTTGATGCAGGAGGTCGGTGGCTACACCTTC. This codes for CASSLMQEVGGYTF.

The chain links TRBV6-5 to TRBJ1-4; D is perhaps TRBD1 (5 bases). The CDR3 is 14 residues long. V gave up 5 bases and J gave up 4 bases, with 11 bases separating them. Germline V gene lookup returns CDR1 MNHEY and CDR2 SVGAGI. CDR3 DNA: TGTGCCAGCAGTACAGGACGCCTTAATGAAAAACTGTTTTTT. Amino acid sequence: CASSTGRLNEKLFF.

The chain has TRBV2 and TRBJ1-1; D might be TRBD1 (6 bases). Per germline, CDR1 SNHLY and CDR2 FYNNEI. V lost 5 bases and J 4 bases, leaving 11 bases between the germline ends. This CDR3 contains 13 residues. The CDR3 nucleotides are TGTGCCAGCAGTCTACAGGGAATCACTGAAGCTTTCTTT. Protein sequence: CASSLQGITEAFF.

The rearrangement joins TRBV11-2 to TRBJ2-2, with D unclear. V lost 9 bases, J lost 2 bases, and 13 bases lay in between. Germline V gives CDR1 SGHAT, CDR2 FQNNGV. CDR3 length: 14 residues. This CDR3 is CASTVGLNTGELFF. DNA of the CDR3: TGTGCCAGTACCGTGGGCCTTAACACCGGGGAGCTGTTTTTT.

V gene TRBV18 combines with J gene TRBJ1-1; 7 nucleotides match TRBD1. CDR1 KGHSH and CDR2 LQKENI come from the germline V gene. J was trimmed by 1 base and V by 2 bases; bases with no gene match: 4. The length of the CDR3 is 15 residues. DNA for the CDR3: TGTGCCAGCTCACCATCGAGGACAGGGAACACTGAAGCTTTCTTT. Its translation is CASSPSRTGNTEAFF.

This clone has only a few counts. The rearrangement joins TRBV10-3 to TRBJ2-6; D gene uncertain. Germline V CDR1 and CDR2: ENHRY, SYGVKD. The CDR3 is made up of 15 amino acids. V gave up 0 bases and J gave up 0 bases, with 3 bases separating them. The CDR3 loop reads CAISESGSGANVLTF. CDR3 nucleotides: TGTGCCATCAGTGAGTCCGGCTCTGGGGCCAACGTCCTGACTTTC.

The V call is TRBV11-3, the J call TRBJ2-1; TRBD1 or TRBD2 may be the D gene (5 bases each). CDR3 size: 13 residues. V was cut by 4 bases and J by 9 bases, with 13 bases left in between. CDR1 is SGHNT, CDR2 YENEEA, per germline. The CDR3 here is CASSWTSSTEQFF. DNA of the CDR3: TGTGCCAGCAGCTGGACATCTAGCACTGAGCAGTTCTTC.

This clone appeared once. The chain is built from TRBV5-1 and TRBJ2-1; D gene unclear. V shed 1 base and J shed 6 bases, with 11 bases lying between them. The V gene's germline CDR1 is SGHRS and CDR2 YFSETQ. There are 14 residues in the CDR3. The CDR3 region is CASSLMTASNEQFF. DNA of the CDR3: TGCGCCAGCAGCTTGATGACGGCCAGCAATGAGCAGTTCTTC.

The chain combines TRBV7-6 with TRBJ1-5; D not resolved. Trimming stripped 5 bases from V and 6 bases from J, with 26 bases between. This CDR3 contains 18 residues. Germline V gives CDR1 SGHVS, CDR2 FNYEAQ. The CDR3 DNA sequence: TGTGCCAGCAGCAAGGGCCCAGGCGGGTCTCGGATGGGTCAGCCCCAGCATTTT. This encodes CASSKGPGGSRMGQPQHF.

This clone was detected only once. The chain uses TRBV7-2 and TRBJ2-7; either TRBD1 or TRBD2 may supply D (6 bases each). The CDR3 consists of 13 residues. CDR1 and CDR2 (germline): SGHTA, FQGNSA. Trimming stripped 1 base from V and 3 bases from J, with 7 bases between. CDR3 amino acids: CASSLEGGYEQYF. The CDR3 DNA is TGTGCCAGCAGCTTAGAGGGGGGCTACGAGCAGTACTTC.

CDR3 loop: CASSPGDYGYTF. DNA for the CDR3: TGTGCCAGCAGTCCGGGTGACTATGGCTACACCTTC. This chain uses TRBV28 with TRBJ1-2, with D hard to call. This CDR3 spans 12 amino acids. Deletions cut 5 bases from V and 3 bases from J, with 7 bases between. Looked up from germline, CDR1 is MDHEN and CDR2 is SYDVKM.

The sample holds a few counts of this clone. The rearrangement joins TRBV15 to TRBJ1-2; D is perhaps TRBD1 (5 bases). The CDR3 is 15 amino acids. From germline, CDR1 is LNHNV and CDR2 YYDKDF (reference sequence). Trimming pared 4 bases from V and 4 bases from J, leaving 16 bases between. CDR3 amino acids: CATSITRQNFYGYTF. The CDR3 DNA follows: TGTGCCACCAGCATCACCCGACAGAACTTCTATGGCTACACCTTC.